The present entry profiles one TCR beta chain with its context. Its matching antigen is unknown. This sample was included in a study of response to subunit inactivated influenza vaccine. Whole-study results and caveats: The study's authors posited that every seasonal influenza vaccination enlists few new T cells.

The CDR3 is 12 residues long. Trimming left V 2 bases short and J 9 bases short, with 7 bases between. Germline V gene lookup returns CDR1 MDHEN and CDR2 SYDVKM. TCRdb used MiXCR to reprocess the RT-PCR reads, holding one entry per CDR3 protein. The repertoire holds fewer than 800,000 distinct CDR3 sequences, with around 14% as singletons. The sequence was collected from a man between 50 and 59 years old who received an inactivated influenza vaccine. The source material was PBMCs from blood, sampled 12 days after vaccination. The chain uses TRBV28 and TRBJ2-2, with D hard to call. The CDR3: CASSLVGRELFF. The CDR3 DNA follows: TGTGCCAGCAGTTTAGTTGGCAGGGAGCTGTTTTTT.